Each of the 14 T cell receptor beta chains below was sequenced from the same sample in a study of blood T cell repertoires in COVID-19. Sequencing was performed with immunoSEQ multiplex PCR; in TCRdb, only in-frame clones are kept and a portion is missing. The data contain tens of thousands of clones, nearly 90% of them singletons. The source material was peripheral blood. These receptors were collected from a woman aged 50 to 60 with COVID-19, enrolled during active disease.

The J gene is TRBJ1-6, the V gene TRBV7-2; D gene ambiguous. Trimming took 3 bases from V and 6 from J, leaving 12 bases between them. CDR3 length equals 15 residues. In germline, CDR1 is SGHTA, CDR2 FQGNSA. CDR3 sequence: CASSFVGTGNSPLHF. The CDR3 nucleotides read TGTGCCAGCAGCTTTGTAGGAACGGGTAATTCACCCCTCCACTTT.

This clone was seen just once. The gene calls are TRBV30 and TRBJ1-4; D not resolved. V lost 3 bases to trimming and J lost 5 bases, with 10 bases between them. This CDR3 has 13 residues. Germline CDR1 is GTSNPN and CDR2 is SVGIG (reference sequence). This CDR3 reads CAWSVWRNEKLFF. For the CDR3, the DNA is TGTGCCTGGAGCGTCTGGAGAAATGAAAAACTGTTTTTT.

The genes are TRBV29-1 and TRBJ2-3; D call uncertain. This CDR3 spans 11 amino acids. The V gene's germline CDR1 is SQVTM and CDR2 ANQGSEA. Deletions cut 2 bases from V and 3 bases from J, with 3 bases between. The DNA of the CDR3 is TGCAGCGTTGAACATACAGATACGCAGTATTTT. Its protein is CSVEHTDTQYF.

This chain links TRBV29-1 with TRBJ2-1, with no clear D. The germline gives CDR1 SQVTM, CDR2 ANQGSEA. The CDR3 is made up of 11 amino acids. The CDR3 spells CSGLSYNEQFF. For the CDR3, the DNA is TGCTCGGGTCTCTCCTACAATGAGCAGTTCTTC.

This sequence joins TRBV7-2 and TRBJ2-2; D is perhaps TRBD2 (5 bases). Germline CDR1 SGHTA, CDR2 FQGNSA. V was pared by 5 bases and J by 6 bases, with 13 bases between. The CDR3 is made up of 14 amino acids. The CDR3 DNA sequence: TGTGCCAGCAGCCCCCGGGGAGCGGCCGGGGAGCTGTTTTTT. Translation gives CASSPRGAAGELFF.

The J gene is TRBJ2-1, the V gene TRBV25-1; 8 bases line up with TRBD1. Germline V gene data show CDR1 as MGHDK and CDR2 as SYGVNS. This CDR3 has 16 residues. V lost 5 bases, J lost 5 bases, and 11 bases stayed unmatched. The CDR3 coding sequence is TGTGCCAGCAGTCCCACAGGGGGGACAGGTGACAATGAGCAGTTCTTC. This gives the protein CASSPTGGTGDNEQFF.

The chain employs TRBV9 and TRBJ2-3; 13 bases map to TRBD2. Germline V CDR1 and CDR2: SGDLS, YYNGEE. V was clipped by 3 bases and J by 0 bases; unmatched bases: 1. The CDR3 is 16 amino acids. In DNA form, the CDR3 reads TGTGCCAGCAGCGCGACTAGCGGGAGGAGCACAGATACGCAGTATTTT. It specifies CASSATSGRSTDTQYF.

V is TRBV21-1 and J is TRBJ1-1; no DNA check was done on the table's D call, TRBD1. TRBV21-1 is labeled a pseudogene. CDR3 size: 14 residues. The CDR3, as DNA: TGTGCCAGCAGAGAGGGACAGGTGAGAACTGAAGCTTTCTTT. It codes for CASREGQVRTEAFF.

J is TRBJ2-7 and V is TRBV5-1; 9 positions agree with TRBD1. This CDR3 is 14 amino acids long. V shed 3 bases and J 3 bases; nucleotides not matched to a gene: 4. Germline CDR1 reads SGHRS; CDR2 reads YFSETQ. The CDR3 loop reads CASSWRGQGYEQYF. The CDR3 nucleotides read TGCGCCAGCAGCTGGAGGGGACAGGGCTACGAGCAGTACTTC.

The chain uses TRBV18 and TRBJ2-7; TRBD1 matches at 8 bases. This CDR3 region has 14 residues. V shed 6 bases and J 5 bases; nucleotides not matched to a gene: 9. Germline loops: CDR1 KGHSH, CDR2 LQKENI. The CDR3 nucleotides read TGTGCCAGCTCCCCCGGGACAGGACCGGACGAGCAGTACTTC. Its protein is CASSPGTGPDEQYF.

This chain links TRBV6-5 with TRBJ2-1, with D possibly matching TRBD1 (5 bases). Per the germline V gene, CDR1 is MNHEY and CDR2 is SVGAGI. Trimming shortened V by 2 bases and J by 6 bases, and 11 bases separated the two germline ends. The CDR3 totals 14 residues. The CDR3 DNA reads TGTGCCAGCAGTTACGACAGAGCGCGCAATGAGCAGTTCTTC. Residues: CASSYDRARNEQFF.

The sample holds one count of this clone. The chain has TRBV6-5 and TRBJ1-6, with 9 bases fitting TRBD1. Germline CDR1 reads MNHEY; CDR2 reads SVGAGI. CDR3 length equals 16 residues. V shed 0 bases, J shed 9 bases, and the junction held 6 bases outside the gene matches. CDR3 coding DNA: TGTGCCAGCAGTTACTCGATGGGACAGGGAATTTCACCCCTCCACTTT. Translating gives CASSYSMGQGISPLHF.

The chain combines TRBV9 with TRBJ1-1; no reliable D call. Germline V gene data show CDR1 as SGDLS and CDR2 as YYNGEE. Trimming stripped 4 bases from V and 7 bases from J, with 11 bases between. This CDR3 contains 12 residues. The CDR3 is CASSPGGSEAFF. The CDR3 DNA reads as TGTGCCAGCAGCCCAGGAGGCAGTGAAGCTTTCTTT. Drawing the rest from reference TRBV9 and TRBJ1-1, the complete variable domain is DSGVTQTPKHLITATGQRVTLRCSPRSGDLSVYWYQQSLDQGLQFLIQYYNGEERAKGNILERFSAQQFPDLHSELNLSSLELGDSALYFCASSPGGSEAFFGQGTRLTVV.

This chain links TRBV30 with TRBJ2-1; 9 bases are shared with TRBD2. V shed 0 bases and J 12 bases; nucleotides not matched to a gene: 12. This CDR3 region has 15 residues. Germline V lookup: CDR1 GTSNPN, CDR2 SVGIG (reference sequence). The CDR3 region has the DNA TGTGCCTGGAGTGTAAGGCTAGCGGGAAAGATCGGGCAGTTCTTC. Amino acids: CAWSVRLAGKIGQFF.